The clone carrying this T cell receptor (beta chain) was detected only a few times. Its ends do not fully match the called genes, so a read error is possible. TCRdb re-analyzed the PCR reads using MiXCR. Of around 27,000 clones in the sample, 23% are singletons; the top ten hold about 2.5%. This sample was included in a study of metastatic and nonmetastatic thyroid tumors. Thyroid surgery was performed in patients who had received no treatment beforehand. This CDR3 has 14 residues. The V gene's germline CDR1 is SGHRS and CDR2 YFSETQ. The sequence derives from a female donor with papillary thyroid cancer or a benign thyroid nodule (not recorded which). Some clones in this sample may be carry-over from other donors' samples. Sequencing was done on a sample of blood. The chain has TRBV5-1 and TRBJ2-7; TRBD1 matches at 7 bases. CDR3 sequence (DNA): TGCGCCAGCAGCTTGGCCAGGGGGTCCTACGAGCAGTACTTT. Residues: CASSLARGSYEQYF.